These 19 T cell receptor beta chains were sequenced from one sample in a study of T-cell memory formation after mild COVID-19. A single record per CDR3 protein comes from TCRdb applying MiXCR to the 5' RACE reads. The sample yields 470,000 or so distinct CDR3 sequences, about 20% seen once. The sample consisted of PBMCs or a T cell subset sorted from them (not recorded which). The receptors shown here come from an adult woman who had mild COVID-19 (a few samples of this study predate the infection). Cell type and time point are not known.

The rearrangement uses TRBV24-1 and TRBJ2-3; no clear D gene. The CDR3 is 14 residues long. V was cut by 9 bases and J by 3 bases, with 15 bases left in between. In germline, CDR1 is KGHDR, CDR2 SFDVKD. CDR3 nucleotides: TGTGCCACCCGAGTAGGAGATGAAACAGATACGCAGTATTTT. Translated: CATRVGDETDTQYF.

This chain links TRBV7-8 with TRBJ2-2, with 7 nucleotides matching TRBD2. Looked up from germline, CDR1 is SGHVS and CDR2 is FQNEAQ. The junction had 10 bases not matched to a gene; V was cut back by 5 bases and J by 7 bases. CDR3 length equals 15 residues. The CDR3 nucleotides are TGTGCCAGCAGCATCGAAGGGAGGGGCGGCGGGGAGCTGTTTTTT. It specifies CASSIEGRGGGELFF.

The chain joins TRBV24-1 to TRBJ2-1; perhaps TRBD2 as D (6 bases). CDR3 size: 17 residues. Germline CDR1 reads KGHDR; CDR2 reads SFDVKD. V was shortened by 4 bases and J by 0 bases, with 15 bases between the two germline ends. As DNA, the CDR3 is TGTGCCACCAGTGACAATAGCGGTCACAACTCCTACAATGAGCAGTTCTTC. This encodes CATSDNSGHNSYNEQFF.

This clonotype was recorded a few times. The chain carries TRBV24-1 and TRBJ2-3, with D perhaps matching TRBD1 (7 bases). Germline lookup yields CDR1 KGHDR and CDR2 SFDVKD. This CDR3 is 16 amino acids long. V was cut by 4 bases and J by 2 bases, with 15 bases left in between. The CDR3 DNA reads TGTGCCACCAGTGACACCAGGGGGGATCCCACAGATACGCAGTATTTT. Translated, it gives CATSDTRGDPTDTQYF.

The gene calls are TRBV4-3 and TRBJ2-7; 7 nucleotides match TRBD2. The CDR3 runs to 15 residues. CDR1 LGHNA and CDR2 YSLEER come from the germline V gene. Trimming removed 3 bases from V and 1 base from J; junction bases left unmatched: 6. Here the CDR3 DNA reads TGCGCCAGCAGCCAGACTCCGGGACTATCCTACGAGCAGTACTTC. This sequence encodes CASSQTPGLSYEQYF.

V usage is TRBV6-6 and J usage is TRBJ2-7; 7 nucleotides match TRBD2. Germline values: CDR1 MNHNY, CDR2 SVGAGI (reference sequence). The CDR3 contains 14 residues. With 2 bases clipped from V and 0 bases from J, the junction kept 1 base outside the gene matches. CDR3 nucleotide sequence: TGTGCCAGCAGTTACAGACTAGCCTCCTACGAGCAGTACTTC. Translated, it gives CASSYRLASYEQYF.

The chain carries TRBV18 and TRBJ1-3; D gene ambiguous. Germline CDR1 and CDR2: KGHSH and LQKENI. V was clipped by 3 bases and J by 0 bases, with 15 bases between them. This CDR3 region has 17 residues. The CDR3 spells CASSPPTSSSSGNTIYF. The CDR3 nucleotides read TGTGCCAGCTCACCCCCGACATCATCGAGCTCTGGAAACACCATATATTTT.

This clonotype was counted between two and nine times. The rearrangement uses TRBV6-6 and TRBJ2-1; the D gene is possibly TRBD1 (5 bases). V lost 2 bases, J lost 6 bases, and 11 bases lay in between. The CDR3 totals 14 residues. The germline gives CDR1 MNHNY, CDR2 SVGAGI (reference sequence). CDR3 DNA sequence: TGTGCCAGCAGTTACCGGCAGGGTGGCAATGAGCAGTTCTTC. Its protein is CASSYRQGGNEQFF.

J is TRBJ2-1 and V is TRBV7-2; no clear D gene. CDR1 SGHTA and CDR2 FQGNSA come from the germline V gene. V lost 3 bases and J 0 bases, leaving 12 bases between the germline ends. The CDR3 loop spans 16 amino acids. The DNA of the CDR3 is TGTGCCAGCAGCTTTCATTCTACGAGCTCCTACAATGAGCAGTTCTTC. Its protein is CASSFHSTSSYNEQFF.

The chain couples TRBV20-1 to TRBJ2-3; 9 positions agree with TRBD2. The V gene's germline CDR1 is DFQATT and CDR2 SNEGSKA (reference sequence). The V and J ends lost 5 bases and 4 bases, in that order; junction bases with no gene match: 13. This CDR3 is 16 amino acids long. The chain's CDR3 is CSAPKSSGSPPDTQYF. CDR3 DNA sequence: TGCAGTGCTCCCAAGAGTAGCGGGAGTCCCCCAGATACGCAGTATTTT.

This clonotype was counted many times. The gene calls are TRBV11-2 and TRBJ1-2, with no clear D. The CDR3 is made up of 14 amino acids. CDR1 and CDR2 (germline): SGHAT, FQNNGV. Trimming pared 2 bases from V and 0 bases from J, leaving 7 bases between. The CDR3 is CASSLTRTNYGYTF. In nucleotides, the CDR3 is TGTGCCAGCAGCTTAACCAGGACTAACTATGGCTACACCTTC.

CDR3 bases: TGTGCCAGCAGCTTAGCGCGGGAACGGGCAGATACGCAGTATTTT. Translation gives CASSLARERADTQYF. The J gene is TRBJ2-3, the V gene TRBV7-2, with D perhaps matching TRBD2 (6 bases). The germline CDR1 and CDR2 sequences are SGHTA and FQGNSA. Trimming cost V 0 bases and J 4 bases, with 11 bases left between them. This CDR3 region has 15 residues.

The chain is built from TRBV2 and TRBJ2-2; the match to TRBD2 covers 11 bases. V shed 3 bases and J 5 bases; nucleotides not matched to a gene: 5. The CDR3 is 16 residues long. CDR1 and CDR2 (germline): SNHLY, FYNNEI. CDR3 protein: CASSDSLAGETGELFF. The CDR3 DNA reads TGTGCCAGCAGTGATTCACTAGCGGGAGAGACCGGGGAGCTGTTTTTT.

This clonotype was counted a few times. This chain links TRBV10-1 with TRBJ2-1; TRBD2 is a possible D gene (5 bases). The CDR3 length is 16 residues. Trimming shortened V by 2 bases and J by 3 bases, and 14 bases separated the two germline ends. Germline CDR1 and CDR2: WNHNN and SYGVQD (reference sequence). CDR3 sequence reads: CASSEIGSAYYNEQFF. CDR3 coding DNA: TGCGCCAGCAGTGAGATAGGTAGCGCGTACTACAATGAGCAGTTCTTC.

This clonotype appeared a few times. This sequence joins TRBV15 and TRBJ2-3; D may match TRBD1 or TRBD2 (6 bases each). The germline V gene encodes CDR1 LNHNV and CDR2 YYDKDF (reference sequence). This CDR3 contains 15 residues. The V end lost 5 bases, the J end lost 2 bases, and 14 bases lay between the germline ends. The CDR3 loop reads CATSSGEDYTDTQYF. CDR3 coding DNA: TGTGCCACCAGCTCAGGGGAGGACTACACAGATACGCAGTATTTT. Supplemented by reference TRBV15 and TRBJ2-3, the full variable domain reads DAMVIQNPRYQVTQFGKPVTLSCSQTLNHNVMYWYQQKSSQAPKLLFHYYDKDFNNEADTPDNFQSRRPNTSFCFLDIRSPGLGDTAMYLCATSSGEDYTDTQYFGPGTRLTVL.

The sample holds a few counts of this clonotype. V and J are TRBV2 and TRBJ1-6, with D possibly TRBD1 on 6 matching bases. V lost 2 bases, J lost 9 bases, and 14 bases lay in between. The CDR3 is made up of 15 amino acids. In germline, CDR1 is SNHLY, CDR2 FYNNEI. The DNA for the CDR3 is TGTGCCAGCAGTGAATGGGGGGCCCGTCTTTCACCCCTCCACTTT. Translating gives CASSEWGARLSPLHF.

V usage is TRBV15 and J usage is TRBJ2-7, with D possibly being TRBD1 or TRBD2 (5 bases each). Germline V CDR1 and CDR2: LNHNV, YYDKDF (reference sequence). Trimming left V 0 bases short and J 5 bases short, with 17 bases between. This CDR3 spans 16 amino acids. The CDR3 DNA reads as TGTGCCACCAGCAGAGATCCGGGGATAAGGGGACACGAGCAGTACTTC. As protein: CATSRDPGIRGHEQYF.

This clonotype was detected a few times. In DNA form, the CDR3 reads TGCGCCAGCAGCCGAGACGCCGGGACAGGGTACTCTGGGGCCAACGTCCTGACTTTC. Translation gives CASSRDAGTGYSGANVLTF. The J gene is TRBJ2-6, the V gene TRBV4-1, with 9 bases aligning to TRBD1. Germline assignment: CDR1 MGHRA and CDR2 YSYEKL. The CDR3 contains 19 residues. The V and J ends lost 4 bases and 0 bases, in that order; junction bases with no gene match: 10.

The chain has TRBV4-1 and TRBJ2-4, with unresolved D. The CDR3 covers 18 residues. Germline values: CDR1 MGHRA, CDR2 YSYEKL. Trimming took off 1 base at V and 1 base at J, with 17 bases between the two ends. The CDR3 DNA reads as TGCGCCAGCAGCCAAGTTGCCCCCCCGGTGAGGGCCAAAAACATTCAGTACTTC. Translated, it gives CASSQVAPPVRAKNIQYF.